The rows below give T cell receptor beta chains drawn from one sample of a study of immune evolution from preneoplasia to lung adenocarcinoma. Libraries were prepared by immunoSEQ multiplex PCR; TCRdb keeps only in-frame clonotypes and omits some of them. The sample lists some 10,000 clones; 65% to 90% were seen once. Specimen: FFPE minimally invasive lung adenocarcinoma tissue. The source is a person aged 70 to 79 with lung adenocarcinoma. The CDR3 runs from the conserved cysteine through the conserved F or W. The D gene is left open where the match is weak. Clone sizes are given selectively: once, few, many, or a class where the clone is expanded.

d_call: -; clone_size: few; v_call: TRBV12-2; j_call: TRBJ2-7; cdr3_aa: CASRQGTAELRDEQYF; cdr3_nt: TGTGCAAGTCGCCAAGGGACCGCGGAGTTACGGGACGAGCAGTACTTC
d_call: -; clone_size: -; v_call: TRBV7-9; j_call: TRBJ2-7; cdr3_aa: CASGDVGGPFEQYF; cdr3_nt: TGTGCCAGCGGGGATGTAGGGGGGCCTTTTGAGCAGTACTTC
d_call: -; clone_size: -; v_call: TRBV6-4; j_call: TRBJ1-2; cdr3_aa: CARGTSGYTF; cdr3_nt: TGTGCCAGAGGGACGAGCGGCTACACCTTC
d_call: -; clone_size: -; v_call: TRBV6-1; j_call: TRBJ2-7; cdr3_aa: CASSRVEQYF; cdr3_nt: TGTGCCAGCAGCCGGGTCGAGCAGTACTTC
d_call: -; clone_size: -; v_call: TRBV4-1; j_call: TRBJ2-3; cdr3_aa: CASSLPRGGAYTQYF; cdr3_nt: TGCGCCAGCAGCCTACCTAGGGGGGGGGCTTATACGCAGTATTTT
d_call: TRBD1; clone_size: -; v_call: TRBV2; j_call: TRBJ1-2; cdr3_aa: CASSLTGGYGYTF; cdr3_nt: TGTGCCAGCAGTTTGACAGGGGGCTATGGCTACACCTTC
d_call: -; clone_size: -; v_call: TRBV18; j_call: TRBJ1-1; cdr3_aa: CASSPSGANTEAFF; cdr3_nt: TGTGCCAGCTCACCATCGGGGGCAAACACTGAAGCTTTCTTT
d_call: TRBD2; clone_size: -; v_call: TRBV6-5; j_call: TRBJ2-1; cdr3_aa: CASTASGGAGTQFF; cdr3_nt: TGTGCCAGCACAGCCAGCGGGGGGGCGGGTACCCAGTTCTTC
d_call: -; clone_size: -; v_call: TRBV19; j_call: TRBJ1-4; cdr3_aa: CASSIIGGEKLFF; cdr3_nt: TGTGCCAGTAGTATAATCGGGGGCGAAAAACTGTTTTTT
d_call: -; clone_size: -; v_call: TRBV5-1; j_call: TRBJ2-7; cdr3_aa: CASRGAAGQTAYEQYF; cdr3_nt: TGCGCCAGCAGGGGTGCCGCAGGCCAGACGGCCTACGAGCAGTACTTC
d_call: -; clone_size: -; v_call: TRBV10-1; j_call: TRBJ2-1; cdr3_aa: CASSDSALNEQFF; cdr3_nt: TGCGCCAGCAGTGATTCAGCGCTAAATGAGCAGTTCTTC
d_call: -; clone_size: -; v_call: TRBV4-2; j_call: TRBJ1-2; cdr3_aa: CASSQDGLYGYTF; cdr3_nt: TGTGCCAGCAGCCAAGATGGGCTCTATGGCTACACCTTC
d_call: -; clone_size: -; v_call: TRBV5-1; j_call: TRBJ2-7; cdr3_aa: CASSLSTYEQYF; cdr3_nt: TGCGCCAGCAGCTTGAGTACCTACGAGCAGTACTTC
d_call: -; clone_size: -; v_call: TRBV28; j_call: TRBJ2-5; cdr3_aa: CASSLSQTRETQYF; cdr3_nt: TGTGCCAGCAGTTTATCCCAAACCAGAGAGACCCAGTACTTC
d_call: TRBD2; clone_size: -; v_call: TRBV7-2; j_call: TRBJ2-7; cdr3_aa: CASSFLASGFSYEQYF; cdr3_nt: TGTGCCAGCAGCTTCCTTGCTAGCGGGTTTTCCTACGAGCAGTACTTC
d_call: TRBD1; clone_size: -; v_call: TRBV18; j_call: TRBJ1-2; cdr3_aa: CASSPREFGQGYGYTF; cdr3_nt: TGTGCCAGCTCACCACGGGAATTCGGACAGGGCTATGGCTACACCTTC
d_call: -; clone_size: -; v_call: TRBV15; j_call: TRBJ1-3; cdr3_aa: CATAKAGTGNTIYF; cdr3_nt: TGTGCCACCGCGAAAGCAGGGACCGGAAACACCATATATTTT
d_call: TRBD1; clone_size: -; v_call: TRBV30; j_call: TRBJ1-1; cdr3_aa: CAWQQGASPRAFF; cdr3_nt: TGTGCCTGGCAGCAGGGGGCCTCTCCCAGAGCTTTCTTT
d_call: -; clone_size: few; v_call: TRBV11-3; j_call: TRBJ1-1; cdr3_aa: CASSRSRGREAFF; cdr3_nt: TGTGCCAGCAGCCGTTCACGGGGACGAGAAGCTTTCTTT
d_call: -; clone_size: -; v_call: TRBV25-1; j_call: TRBJ1-1; cdr3_aa: CASSELRAAGSSTEAFF; cdr3_nt: TGTGCCAGCAGTGAATTGAGAGCCGCAGGAAGTAGCACTGAAGCTTTCTTT
d_call: TRBD2; clone_size: -; v_call: TRBV11-2; j_call: TRBJ2-1; cdr3_aa: CASSPGLAGRNEQFF; cdr3_nt: TGTGCCAGCAGCCCGGGACTAGCGGGCCGCAATGAGCAGTTCTTC
d_call: -; clone_size: -; v_call: TRBV28; j_call: TRBJ1-2; cdr3_aa: CASSAQALPYTF; cdr3_nt: TGTGCCAGCAGTGCCCAGGCTCTTCCTTACACCTTC
d_call: -; clone_size: once; v_call: TRBV6-1; j_call: TRBJ2-7; cdr3_aa: CASSDSYEQYF; cdr3_nt: TGTGCCAGCAGTGACAGCTACGAGCAGTACTTC
d_call: -; clone_size: -; v_call: TRBV2; j_call: TRBJ1-1; cdr3_aa: CASSELFGNSEAFF; cdr3_nt: TGTGCCAGCAGTGAACTTTTCGGGAACTCTGAAGCTTTCTTT
d_call: TRBD2; clone_size: once; v_call: TRBV19; j_call: TRBJ2-5; cdr3_aa: CASRTSGGGETQYF; cdr3_nt: TGTGCCAGTAGGACTAGCGGGGGGGGAGAGACCCAGTACTTC
d_call: -; clone_size: -; v_call: TRBV29-1; j_call: TRBJ2-7; cdr3_aa: CSVTLGGTYEQYF; cdr3_nt: TGCAGCGTCACATTAGGAGGGACCTACGAGCAGTACTTC
d_call: -; clone_size: -; v_call: TRBV10-3; j_call: TRBJ1-2; cdr3_aa: CAISEQIYGYTF; cdr3_nt: TGTGCCATCAGTGAGCAGATCTATGGCTACACCTTC
d_call: -; clone_size: -; v_call: TRBV27; j_call: TRBJ1-5; cdr3_aa: CATAWNFNQPQHF; cdr3_nt: TGTGCCACGGCATGGAACTTCAATCAGCCCCAGCATTTT
d_call: -; clone_size: -; v_call: TRBV29-1; j_call: TRBJ2-3; cdr3_aa: CSAREDTQYF; cdr3_nt: TGCAGCGCCAGGGAGGATACGCAGTATTTT
d_call: -; clone_size: -; v_call: TRBV30; j_call: TRBJ1-2; cdr3_aa: CAWSGVAGTTFNYGYTF; cdr3_nt: TGTGCCTGGAGTGGGGTCGCAGGCACGACTTTTAACTATGGCTACACCTTC
d_call: -; clone_size: once; v_call: TRBV28; j_call: TRBJ2-3; cdr3_aa: CASRGGFGDTQYF; cdr3_nt: TGTGCCAGCAGGGGAGGATTCGGGGATACGCAGTATTTT
d_call: TRBD1; clone_size: -; v_call: TRBV5-6; j_call: TRBJ2-5; cdr3_aa: CASYTGTGGGETQYF; cdr3_nt: TGTGCCAGCTACACCGGGACAGGGGGTGGAGAGACCCAGTACTTC
d_call: -; clone_size: -; v_call: TRBV5-1; j_call: TRBJ1-1; cdr3_aa: CASSLELDNTEAFF; cdr3_nt: TGCGCCAGCAGCCTCGAGTTAGATAACACTGAAGCTTTCTTT
d_call: -; clone_size: -; v_call: TRBV7-3; j_call: TRBJ1-4; cdr3_aa: CASSPRPRGPGEKLFF; cdr3_nt: TGTGCCAGCAGCCCCAGACCGCGGGGACCAGGGGAAAAACTGTTTTTT
d_call: -; clone_size: -; v_call: TRBV28; j_call: TRBJ1-3; cdr3_aa: CASRGPSSGNTIYF; cdr3_nt: TGTGCCAGCAGAGGACCGAGCTCTGGAAACACCATATATTTT
d_call: TRBD1; clone_size: once; v_call: TRBV19; j_call: TRBJ2-7; cdr3_aa: CATRGGQGYYEQYF; cdr3_nt: TGTGCCACGAGAGGGGGACAGGGTTACTACGAGCAGTACTTC
d_call: -; clone_size: -; v_call: TRBV11-1; j_call: TRBJ1-1; cdr3_aa: CASSLGTTGSRGKEAFF; cdr3_nt: TGTGCCAGCAGCTTAGGGACTACCGGGTCCAGGGGTAAGGAAGCTTTCTTT
d_call: TRBD1; clone_size: few; v_call: TRBV19; j_call: TRBJ1-3; cdr3_aa: CASSMTGETGNTIYF; cdr3_nt: TGTGCCAGTAGTATGACAGGGGAGACTGGAAACACCATATATTTT
d_call: -; clone_size: -; v_call: TRBV28; j_call: TRBJ1-6; cdr3_aa: CASSLTWQGRSSPLHF; cdr3_nt: TGTGCCAGCAGTTTAACCTGGCAGGGGCGCAGTTCACCCCTCCACTTT
d_call: TRBD2; clone_size: once; v_call: TRBV5-1; j_call: TRBJ2-5; cdr3_aa: CASSRLAGETQYF; cdr3_nt: TGCGCCAGCAGTCGACTAGCGGGGGAGACCCAGTACTTC
d_call: TRBD2; clone_size: -; v_call: TRBV15; j_call: TRBJ2-7; cdr3_aa: CATSRTGTSGNEQYF; cdr3_nt: TGTGCCACCAGCAGAACCGGGACTAGCGGGAACGAGCAGTACTTC
d_call: -; clone_size: -; v_call: TRBV4-1; j_call: TRBJ1-2; cdr3_aa: CASSQDSFNYGYTF; cdr3_nt: TGCGCCAGCAGCCAAGACAGTTTTAACTATGGCTACACCTTC
d_call: TRBD1; clone_size: -; v_call: TRBV7-8; j_call: TRBJ2-7; cdr3_aa: CASSRDRGYEQYF; cdr3_nt: TGTGCCAGCAGCAGAGACAGGGGCTACGAGCAGTACTTC
d_call: -; clone_size: -; v_call: TRBV28; j_call: TRBJ2-5; cdr3_aa: CASGLGGQETQYF; cdr3_nt: TGTGCCAGCGGGCTGGGAGGACAAGAGACCCAGTACTTC
d_call: TRBD2; clone_size: -; v_call: TRBV27; j_call: TRBJ2-7; cdr3_aa: CASSSRTSPSSYEQYF; cdr3_nt: TGTGCCAGCAGTTCCCGGACTAGCCCTAGCTCCTACGAGCAGTACTTC
d_call: TRBD2; clone_size: -; v_call: TRBV30; j_call: TRBJ2-1; cdr3_aa: CAWSVPLAGAVRDEQFF; cdr3_nt: TGTGCCTGGAGTGTACCACTAGCGGGAGCAGTCAGGGATGAGCAGTTCTTC
d_call: -; clone_size: once; v_call: TRBV6-4; j_call: TRBJ1-1; cdr3_aa: CASSDIQVWGRGTEAFF; cdr3_nt: TGTGCCAGCAGTGACATTCAGGTGTGGGGCCGGGGCACTGAAGCTTTCTTT